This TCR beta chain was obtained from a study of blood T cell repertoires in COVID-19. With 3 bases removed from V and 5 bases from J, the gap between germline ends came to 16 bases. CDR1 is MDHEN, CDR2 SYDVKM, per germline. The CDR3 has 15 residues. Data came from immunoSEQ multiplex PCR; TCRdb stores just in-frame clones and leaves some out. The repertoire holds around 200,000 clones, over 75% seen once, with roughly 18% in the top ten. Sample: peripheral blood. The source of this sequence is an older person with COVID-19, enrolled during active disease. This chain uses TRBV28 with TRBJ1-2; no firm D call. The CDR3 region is CASSLMGPRNYGYTF. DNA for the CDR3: TGTGCCAGCAGTTTGATGGGCCCTCGGAATTATGGCTACACCTTC.